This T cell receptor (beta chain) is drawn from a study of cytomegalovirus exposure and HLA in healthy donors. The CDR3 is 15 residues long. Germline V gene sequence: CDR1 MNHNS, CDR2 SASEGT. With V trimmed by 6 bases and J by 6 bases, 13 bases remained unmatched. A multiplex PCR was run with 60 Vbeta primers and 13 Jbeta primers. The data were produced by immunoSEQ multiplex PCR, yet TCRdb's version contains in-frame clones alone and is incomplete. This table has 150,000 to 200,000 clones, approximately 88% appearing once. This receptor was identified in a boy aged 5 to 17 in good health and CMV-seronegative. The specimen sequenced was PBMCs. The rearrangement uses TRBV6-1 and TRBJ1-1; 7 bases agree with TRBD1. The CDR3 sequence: CASSASTGVWAEAFF. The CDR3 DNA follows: TGTGCCAGCAGCGCTTCAACAGGGGTTTGGGCTGAAGCTTTCTTT.